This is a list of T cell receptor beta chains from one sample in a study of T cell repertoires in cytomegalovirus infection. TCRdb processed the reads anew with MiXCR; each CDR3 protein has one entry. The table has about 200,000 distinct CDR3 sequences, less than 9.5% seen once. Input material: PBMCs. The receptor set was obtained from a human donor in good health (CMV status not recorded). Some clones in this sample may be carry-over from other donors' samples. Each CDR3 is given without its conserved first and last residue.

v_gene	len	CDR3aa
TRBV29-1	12	STNPGQGTDTQY
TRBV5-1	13	ASSWDLARNQPQH
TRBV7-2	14	ASSSVGLAGYNEQF
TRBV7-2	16	ASSSARGAGGPYNEQF
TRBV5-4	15	ASSVDTGTRGANVLT
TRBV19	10	ASRAAGQPQH
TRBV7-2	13	ASSSQGQTYNEQF
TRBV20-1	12	SAPGTDLLSPQH
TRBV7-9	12	ASSPTLPGAEQF
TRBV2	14	ARGTSGRAHVDEQF
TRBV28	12	ASSFLEGAFEQY
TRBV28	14	ASSFIRGSSYNEQF
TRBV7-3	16	ASSSTRSGLAGANEQF
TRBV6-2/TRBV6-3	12	ASSVSAAHRSYT
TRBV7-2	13	ASSLARTGFEKLF
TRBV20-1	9	SARQVTEAF
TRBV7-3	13	ASSLSLGVDTEAF
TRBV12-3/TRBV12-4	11	ASSGLAPDTQY
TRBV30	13	AWSVRTSGGNEQF
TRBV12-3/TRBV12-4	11	ASTYYSGNTIY
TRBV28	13	ASSRLTGGVTEAF
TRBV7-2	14	ASSLRRGGPSYEQY
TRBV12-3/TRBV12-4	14	ASSLIQSGFTGELF
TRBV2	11	ASRTTGDYEQY
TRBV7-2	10	ASSQQGYRAF
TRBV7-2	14	ASSFNRATGTDEAF
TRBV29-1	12	SVMRQGPPNTQY
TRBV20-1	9	SARDTPEQY
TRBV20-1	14	SARTQSGGRLDTQY
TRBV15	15	ATSPPLWHTGSYEQY
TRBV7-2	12	ASSLAGQAQGYT
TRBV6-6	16	ASSPVPLYSTGSTEAF
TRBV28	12	ASSITRVSAEAF
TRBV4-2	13	ASSPRTDDTDTQY
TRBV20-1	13	SASEWGLMNSPLH
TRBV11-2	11	ASSLDFFGGYT
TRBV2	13	ASSEALVGNQPQH
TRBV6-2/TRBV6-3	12	ASRRQGNNQPQH